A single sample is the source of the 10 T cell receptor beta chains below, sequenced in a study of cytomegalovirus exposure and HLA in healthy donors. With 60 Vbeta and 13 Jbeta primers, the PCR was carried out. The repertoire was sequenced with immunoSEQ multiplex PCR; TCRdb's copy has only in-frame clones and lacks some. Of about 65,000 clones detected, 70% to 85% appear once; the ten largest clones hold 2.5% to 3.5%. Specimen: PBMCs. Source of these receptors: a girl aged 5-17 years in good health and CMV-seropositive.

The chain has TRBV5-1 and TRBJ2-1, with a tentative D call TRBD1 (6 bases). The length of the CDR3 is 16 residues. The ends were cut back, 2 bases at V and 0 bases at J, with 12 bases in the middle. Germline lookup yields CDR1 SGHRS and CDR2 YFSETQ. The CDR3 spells CASSLSGVSSYNEQFF. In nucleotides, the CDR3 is TGCGCCAGCAGCTTATCAGGGGTGAGCTCCTACAATGAGCAGTTCTTC.

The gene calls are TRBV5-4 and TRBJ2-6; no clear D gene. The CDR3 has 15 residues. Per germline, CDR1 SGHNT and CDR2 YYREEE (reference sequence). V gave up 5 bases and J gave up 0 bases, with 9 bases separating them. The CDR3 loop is CASSTDSSGANVLTF. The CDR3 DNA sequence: TGTGCCAGCAGTACTGATAGCTCTGGGGCCAACGTCCTGACTTTC.

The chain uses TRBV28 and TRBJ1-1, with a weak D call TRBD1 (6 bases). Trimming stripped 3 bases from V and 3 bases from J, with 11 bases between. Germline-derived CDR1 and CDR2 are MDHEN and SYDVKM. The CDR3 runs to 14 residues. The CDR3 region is CASSFQGRDTEAFF. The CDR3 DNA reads TGTGCCAGCAGTTTTCAGGGGCGCGACACTGAAGCTTTCTTT. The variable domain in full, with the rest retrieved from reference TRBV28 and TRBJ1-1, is DVKVTQSSRYLVKRTGEKVFLECVQDMDHENMFWYRQDPGLGLRLIYFSYDVKMKEKGDIPEGYSVSREKKERFSLILESASTNQTSMYLCASSFQGRDTEAFFGQGTRLTVV.

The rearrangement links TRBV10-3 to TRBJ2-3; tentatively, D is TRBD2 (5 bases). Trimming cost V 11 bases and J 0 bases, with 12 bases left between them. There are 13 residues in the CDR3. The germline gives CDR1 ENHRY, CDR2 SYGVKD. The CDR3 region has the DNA TGTGCCCCCCGGGGTCCTAGCACAGATACGCAGTATTTT. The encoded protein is CAPRGPSTDTQYF.

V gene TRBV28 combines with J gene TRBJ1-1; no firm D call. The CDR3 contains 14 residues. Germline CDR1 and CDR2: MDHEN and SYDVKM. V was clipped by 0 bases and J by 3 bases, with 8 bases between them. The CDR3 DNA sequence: TGTGCCAGCAGTTTATGGAGGGAGGACACTGAAGCTTTCTTT. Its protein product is CASSLWREDTEAFF.

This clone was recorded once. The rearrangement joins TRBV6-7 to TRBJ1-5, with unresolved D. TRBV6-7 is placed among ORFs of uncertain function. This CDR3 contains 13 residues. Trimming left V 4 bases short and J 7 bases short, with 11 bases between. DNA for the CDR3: TGTGCCAGCAGTTTATGGCTGGAGCAGCCCCAGCATTTT. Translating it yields CASSLWLEQPQHF.

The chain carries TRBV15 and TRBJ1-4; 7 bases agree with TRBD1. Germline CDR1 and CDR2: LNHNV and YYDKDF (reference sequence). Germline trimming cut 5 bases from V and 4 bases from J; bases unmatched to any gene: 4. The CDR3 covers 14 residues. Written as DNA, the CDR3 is TGTGCCACCAGCCCCCGGGACAGTAATGAAAAACTGTTTTTT. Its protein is CATSPRDSNEKLFF.

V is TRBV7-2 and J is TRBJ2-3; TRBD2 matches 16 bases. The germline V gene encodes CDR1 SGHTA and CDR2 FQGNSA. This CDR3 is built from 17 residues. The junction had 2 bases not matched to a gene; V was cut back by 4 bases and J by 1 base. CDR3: CASSWGLAGGGTDTQYF. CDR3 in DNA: TGTGCCAGCAGCTGGGGACTAGCGGGAGGGGGCACAGATACGCAGTATTTT.

Here the CDR3 DNA reads TGTGCCATCAGTGAGTCTGGCGGGAGCTACAATGAGCAGTTCTTC. This translates into CAISESGGSYNEQFF. The genes are TRBV10-3 and TRBJ2-1; 7 positions agree with TRBD2. Germline V lookup: CDR1 ENHRY, CDR2 SYGVKD. The CDR3 spans 15 residues. Trimming removed 0 bases from V and 3 bases from J; junction bases left unmatched: 2.

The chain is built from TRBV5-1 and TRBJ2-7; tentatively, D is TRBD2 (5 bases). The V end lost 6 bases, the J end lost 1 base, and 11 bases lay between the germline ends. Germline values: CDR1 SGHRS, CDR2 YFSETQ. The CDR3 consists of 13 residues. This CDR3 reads CASNVPGSYEQYF. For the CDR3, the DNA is TGCGCCAGCAACGTCCCGGGGTCCTACGAGCAGTACTTC.